Presented here are 6 T cell receptor beta chains from one specimen sequenced in a study of PD-L1 blockade in urothelial cancer. Regarding time point: pretreatment peripheral blood. Some clones are missing from TCRdb's copy, which holds only in-frame ones; the method was immunoSEQ multiplex PCR. The sample lists about 47,000 clones; 65% to 85% were seen once. The source material was PBMCs, sampled around atezolizumab (anti-PD-L1) treatment. These receptors all come from a man aged 55-75 years with urothelial cancer.

The rearrangement joins TRBV7-9 to TRBJ1-1; TRBD1 might be the D (6 bases). Germline V CDR1 and CDR2: SEHNR, FQNEAQ (reference sequence). The V gene lost 11 bases and the J gene lost 3 bases, with 13 bases spanning the gap. There are 12 residues in the CDR3. CDR3 sequence: CAASTGDTEAFF. CDR3 nucleotides: TGTGCCGCGTCGACAGGAGACACTGAAGCTTTCTTT.

This chain uses TRBV19 with TRBJ1-1; TRBD1 is a possible D gene (5 bases). Germline V gene sequence: CDR1 LNHDA, CDR2 SQIVND (reference sequence). The CDR3 has 14 residues. Between the trimmed V and J ends, which lost 3 bases and 6 bases, there was a span of 14 bases. CDR3 sequence: CASSMFTGTSEAFF. CDR3 in DNA: TGTGCCAGTAGTATGTTCACAGGTACATCTGAAGCTTTCTTT.

This clone showed up just a few times. The V and J genes are TRBV19 and TRBJ1-1; D gene unclear. V gave up 10 bases and J gave up 1 base, with 13 bases separating them. The CDR3 spans 13 residues. CDR1 is LNHDA and CDR2 is SQIVND in the germline V gene (reference sequence). CDR3 sequence: CATLTISNTEAFF. The CDR3 DNA reads TGTGCCACCCTAACGATCTCGAACACTGAAGCTTTCTTT.

The rearrangement joins TRBV30 to TRBJ2-7; D possibly corresponds to TRBD2 (6 bases). The ends were cut back, 3 bases at V and 3 bases at J, with 12 bases in the middle. CDR3 length: 13 amino acids. Looked up from germline, CDR1 is GTSNPN and CDR2 is SVGIG (reference sequence). The CDR3 region has the DNA TGTGCCTGGAGCATTGGGGGGATCTACGAGCAGTACTTC. Protein sequence: CAWSIGGIYEQYF.

The J gene is TRBJ2-2, the V gene TRBV28; 7 nucleotides match TRBD1. This CDR3 is 14 amino acids long. From germline, CDR1 is MDHEN and CDR2 SYDVKM. V dropped 7 bases and J dropped 6; count of bases not matched to a gene: 8. The CDR3 region has the DNA TGTGCCAGCATCCCAGGGGGTGGACCCGGGGAGCTGTTTTTT. It specifies CASIPGGGPGELFF. The whole variable domain, filled in from reference TRBV28 and TRBJ2-2, reads DVKVTQSSRYLVKRTGEKVFLECVQDMDHENMFWYRQDPGLGLRLIYFSYDVKMKEKGDIPEGYSVSREKKERFSLILESASTNQTSMYLCASIPGGGPGELFFGEGSRLTVL.

V and J are TRBV27 and TRBJ2-1; TRBD1 is a possible D gene (6 bases). V gave up 6 bases and J gave up 4 bases, with 10 bases separating them. Germline lookup yields CDR1 MNHEY and CDR2 SMNVEV (reference sequence). The CDR3 contains 13 residues. The CDR3 region is CASRQGLYNEQFF. The CDR3 nucleotides are TGTGCCAGCAGACAGGGCTTATACAATGAGCAGTTCTTC.